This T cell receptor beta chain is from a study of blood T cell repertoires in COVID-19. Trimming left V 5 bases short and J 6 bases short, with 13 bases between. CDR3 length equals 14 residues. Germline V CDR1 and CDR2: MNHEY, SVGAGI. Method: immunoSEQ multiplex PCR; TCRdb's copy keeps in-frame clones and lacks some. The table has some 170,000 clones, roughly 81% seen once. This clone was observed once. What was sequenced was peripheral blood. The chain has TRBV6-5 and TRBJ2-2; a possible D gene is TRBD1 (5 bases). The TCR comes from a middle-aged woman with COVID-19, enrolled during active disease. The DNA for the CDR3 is TGTGCCAGCAGTCAGGGCCCAATGGCCGGGGAGCTGTTTTTT. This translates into CASSQGPMAGELFF.